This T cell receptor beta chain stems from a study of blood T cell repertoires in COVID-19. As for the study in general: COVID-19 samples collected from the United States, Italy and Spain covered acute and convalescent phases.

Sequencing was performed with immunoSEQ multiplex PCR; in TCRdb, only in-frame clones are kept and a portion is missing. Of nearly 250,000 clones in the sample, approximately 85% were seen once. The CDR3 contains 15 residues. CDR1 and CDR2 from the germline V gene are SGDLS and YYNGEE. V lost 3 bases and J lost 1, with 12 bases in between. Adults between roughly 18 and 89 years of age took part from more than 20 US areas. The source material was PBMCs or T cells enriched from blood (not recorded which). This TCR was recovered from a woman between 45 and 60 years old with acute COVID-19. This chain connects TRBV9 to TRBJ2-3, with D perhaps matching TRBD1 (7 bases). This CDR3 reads CASSARRGRTDTQYF. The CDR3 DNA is TGTGCCAGCAGCGCTAGGAGGGGGCGCACAGATACGCAGTATTTT.